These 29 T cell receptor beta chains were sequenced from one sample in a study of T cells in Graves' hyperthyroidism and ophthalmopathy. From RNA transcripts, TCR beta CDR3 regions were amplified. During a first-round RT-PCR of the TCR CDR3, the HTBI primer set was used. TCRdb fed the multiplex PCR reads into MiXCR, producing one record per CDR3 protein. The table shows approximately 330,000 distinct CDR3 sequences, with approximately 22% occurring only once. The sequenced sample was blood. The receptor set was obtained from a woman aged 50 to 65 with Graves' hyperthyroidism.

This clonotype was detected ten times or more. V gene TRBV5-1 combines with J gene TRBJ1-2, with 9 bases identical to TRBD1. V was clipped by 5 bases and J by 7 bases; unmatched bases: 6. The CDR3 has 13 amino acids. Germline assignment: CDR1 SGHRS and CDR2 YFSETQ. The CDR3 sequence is CASRPGQGLGYTF. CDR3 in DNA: TGCGCCAGCAGACCGGGACAGGGTCTTGGCTACACCTTC.

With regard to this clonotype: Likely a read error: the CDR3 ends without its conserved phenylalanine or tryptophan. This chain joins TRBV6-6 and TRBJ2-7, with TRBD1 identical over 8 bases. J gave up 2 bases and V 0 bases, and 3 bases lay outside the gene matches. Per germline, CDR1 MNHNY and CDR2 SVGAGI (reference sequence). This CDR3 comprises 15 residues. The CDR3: CASSYSGQGPYEQYL. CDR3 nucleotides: TGTGCCAGCAGTTACTCAGGACAGGGCCCCTACGAGCAGTACCTC.

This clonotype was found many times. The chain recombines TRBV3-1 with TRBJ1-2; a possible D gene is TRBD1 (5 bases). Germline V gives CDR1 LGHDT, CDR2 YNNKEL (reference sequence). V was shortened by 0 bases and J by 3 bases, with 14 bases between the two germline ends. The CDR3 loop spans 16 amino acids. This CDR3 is CASSQDSFAGYYGYTF. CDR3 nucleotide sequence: TGTGCCAGCAGCCAAGATTCTTTTGCAGGGTACTATGGCTACACCTTC.

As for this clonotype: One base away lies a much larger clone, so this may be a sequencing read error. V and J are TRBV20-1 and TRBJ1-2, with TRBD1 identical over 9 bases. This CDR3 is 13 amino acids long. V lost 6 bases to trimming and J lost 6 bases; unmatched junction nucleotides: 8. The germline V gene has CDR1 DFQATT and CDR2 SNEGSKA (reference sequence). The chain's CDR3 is CSATTGGGHGYTF. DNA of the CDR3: TGCAGTGCAACTACAGGGGGCGGCCATGGCTACACCTTC.

The DNA of the CDR3 is TGTGCCAGCAGCTCCGTGACAGGGCTGGAGAATGGCTACACCTTC. Translating it yields CASSSVTGLENGYTF. The V gene is TRBV5-5, the J gene TRBJ1-2, with TRBD1 matching over 7 bases. The CDR3 totals 15 residues. The V gene's germline CDR1 is SGHKS and CDR2 YYEKEE (reference sequence). The J segment lost 6 bases and the V segment lost 3 bases, leaving 11 bases of the junction unmatched. Looking up the rest from reference TRBV5-5 and TRBJ1-2 gives the full variable domain: DAGVTQSPTHLIKTRGQQVTLRCSPISGHKSVSWYQQVLGQGPQFIFQYYEKEERGRGNFPDRFSARQFPNYSSELNVNALLLGDSALYLCASSSVTGLENGYTFGSGTRLTVV.

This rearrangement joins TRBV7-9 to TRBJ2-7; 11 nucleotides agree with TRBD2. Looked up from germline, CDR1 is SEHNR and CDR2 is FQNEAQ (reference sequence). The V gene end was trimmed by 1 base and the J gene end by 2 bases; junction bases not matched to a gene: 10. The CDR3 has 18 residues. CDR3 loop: CASSLGVPGTSGTYEQYF. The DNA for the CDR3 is TGTGCCAGCAGCTTAGGGGTCCCCGGGACTAGCGGAACCTACGAGCAGTACTTC.

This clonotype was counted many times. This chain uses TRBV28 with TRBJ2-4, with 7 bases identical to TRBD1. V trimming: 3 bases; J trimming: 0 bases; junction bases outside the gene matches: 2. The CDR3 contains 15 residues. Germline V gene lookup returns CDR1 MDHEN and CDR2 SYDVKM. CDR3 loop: CASSLDRIAKNIQYF. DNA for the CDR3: TGTGCCAGCAGTTTGGACAGGATAGCCAAAAACATTCAGTACTTC.

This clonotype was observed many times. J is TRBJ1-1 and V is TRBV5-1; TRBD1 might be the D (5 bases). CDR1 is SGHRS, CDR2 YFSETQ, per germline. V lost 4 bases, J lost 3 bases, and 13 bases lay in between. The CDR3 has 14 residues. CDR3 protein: CASSAGVRDTEAFF. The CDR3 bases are TGCGCCAGCAGCGCGGGGGTGAGGGACACTGAAGCTTTCTTT.

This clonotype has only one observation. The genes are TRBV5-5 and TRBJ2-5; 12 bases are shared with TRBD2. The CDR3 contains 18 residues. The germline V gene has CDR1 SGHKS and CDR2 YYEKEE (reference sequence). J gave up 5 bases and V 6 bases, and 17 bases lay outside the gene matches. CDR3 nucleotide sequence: TGTGCCAGCACCTGGGGAACTAGCGGGAGGCTCGAGGGGGAGACCCAGTACTTC. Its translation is CASTWGTSGRLEGETQYF.

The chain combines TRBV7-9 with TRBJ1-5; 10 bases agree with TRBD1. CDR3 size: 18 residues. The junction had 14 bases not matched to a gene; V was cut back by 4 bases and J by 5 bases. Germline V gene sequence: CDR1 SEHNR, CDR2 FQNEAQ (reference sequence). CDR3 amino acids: CASSSSRTTDRGDQPQHF. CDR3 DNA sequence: TGTGCCAGCAGCTCCTCACGGACGACGGACAGGGGGGATCAGCCCCAGCATTTT.

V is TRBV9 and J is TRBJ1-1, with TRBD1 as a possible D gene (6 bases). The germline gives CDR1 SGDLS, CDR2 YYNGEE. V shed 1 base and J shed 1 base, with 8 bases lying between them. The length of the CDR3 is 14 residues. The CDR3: CASSVTQGNTEAFF. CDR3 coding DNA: TGTGCCAGCAGCGTAACACAGGGGAACACTGAAGCTTTCTTT.

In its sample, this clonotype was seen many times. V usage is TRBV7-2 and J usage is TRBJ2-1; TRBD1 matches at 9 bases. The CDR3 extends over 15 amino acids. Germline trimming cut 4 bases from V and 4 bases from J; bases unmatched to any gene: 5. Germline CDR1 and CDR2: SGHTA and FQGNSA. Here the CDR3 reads CASSSGTGFYNEQFF. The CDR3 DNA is TGTGCCAGCAGCTCAGGGACAGGGTTTTACAATGAGCAGTTCTTC.

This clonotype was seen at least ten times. The CDR3 bases are TGTGCCAGCAGCCAGATAACCGGGACAGGGTCGGACGAGCAGTACTTC. Protein sequence: CASSQITGTGSDEQYF. The chain links TRBV3-1 to TRBJ2-7; 9 bases align to TRBD1. Germline V lookup: CDR1 LGHDT, CDR2 YNNKEL (reference sequence). This CDR3 contains 16 residues. V gave up 3 bases and J gave up 5 bases; unmatched junction bases: 11.

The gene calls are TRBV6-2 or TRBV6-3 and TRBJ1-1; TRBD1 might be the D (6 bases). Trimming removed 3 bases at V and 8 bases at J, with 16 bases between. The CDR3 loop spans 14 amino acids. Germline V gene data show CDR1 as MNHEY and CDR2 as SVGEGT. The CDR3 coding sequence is TGTGCCAGCAGTTATTTCCAGGGGTCCCAGGAAGCTTTCTTT. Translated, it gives CASSYFQGSQEAFF.

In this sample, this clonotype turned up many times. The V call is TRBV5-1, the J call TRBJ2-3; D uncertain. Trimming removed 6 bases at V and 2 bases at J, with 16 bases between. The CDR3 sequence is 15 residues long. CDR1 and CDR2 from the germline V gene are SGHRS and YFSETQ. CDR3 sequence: CASTPALSHTDTQYF. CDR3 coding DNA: TGCGCCAGCACCCCAGCGCTTAGCCACACAGATACGCAGTATTTT.

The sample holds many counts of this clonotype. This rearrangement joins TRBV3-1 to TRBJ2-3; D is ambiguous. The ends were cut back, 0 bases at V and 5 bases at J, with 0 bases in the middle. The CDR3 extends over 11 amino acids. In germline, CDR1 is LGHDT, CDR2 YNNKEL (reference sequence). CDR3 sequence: CASSQEDTQYF. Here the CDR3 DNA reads TGTGCCAGCAGCCAAGAAGATACGCAGTATTTT.

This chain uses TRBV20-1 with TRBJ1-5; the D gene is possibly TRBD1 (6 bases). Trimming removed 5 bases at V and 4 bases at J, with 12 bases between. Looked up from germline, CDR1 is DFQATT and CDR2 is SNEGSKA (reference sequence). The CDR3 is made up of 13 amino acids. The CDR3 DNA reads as TGCAGTGCTCGACAGGACATAAATCAGCCCCAGCATTTT. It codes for CSARQDINQPQHF.

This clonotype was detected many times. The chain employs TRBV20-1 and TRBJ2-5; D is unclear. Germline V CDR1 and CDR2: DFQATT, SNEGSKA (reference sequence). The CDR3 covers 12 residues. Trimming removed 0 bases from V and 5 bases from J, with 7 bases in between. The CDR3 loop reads CSAREDGETQYF. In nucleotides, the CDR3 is TGCAGTGCTAGAGAGGACGGGGAGACCCAGTACTTC.

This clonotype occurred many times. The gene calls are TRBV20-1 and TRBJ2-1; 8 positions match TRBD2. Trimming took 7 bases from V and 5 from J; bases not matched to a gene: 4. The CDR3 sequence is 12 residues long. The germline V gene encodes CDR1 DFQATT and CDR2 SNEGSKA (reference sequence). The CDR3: CSVDGRDNEQFF. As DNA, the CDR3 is TGCAGTGTCGACGGGAGGGACAATGAGCAGTTCTTC.

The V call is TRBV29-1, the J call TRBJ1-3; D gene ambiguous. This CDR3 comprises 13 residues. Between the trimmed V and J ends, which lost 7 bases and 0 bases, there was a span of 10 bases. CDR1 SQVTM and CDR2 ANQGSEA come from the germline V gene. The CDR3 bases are TGCAGCGCTACCTCTACCTCTGGAAACACCATATATTTT. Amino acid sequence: CSATSTSGNTIYF.

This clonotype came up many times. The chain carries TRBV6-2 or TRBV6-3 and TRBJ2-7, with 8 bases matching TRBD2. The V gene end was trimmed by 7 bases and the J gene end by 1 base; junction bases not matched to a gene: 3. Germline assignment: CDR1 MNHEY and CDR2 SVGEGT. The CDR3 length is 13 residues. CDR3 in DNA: TGTGCCAGCAAGCGGGGGATATCCTACGAGCAGTACTTC. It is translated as CASKRGISYEQYF.

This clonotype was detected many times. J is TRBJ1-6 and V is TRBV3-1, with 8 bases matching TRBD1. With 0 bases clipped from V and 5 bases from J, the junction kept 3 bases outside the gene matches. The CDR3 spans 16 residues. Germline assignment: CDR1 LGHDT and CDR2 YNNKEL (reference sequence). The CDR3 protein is CASSQDVGQDNSPLHF. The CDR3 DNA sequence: TGTGCCAGCAGCCAAGATGTGGGACAGGATAATTCACCCCTCCACTTT.

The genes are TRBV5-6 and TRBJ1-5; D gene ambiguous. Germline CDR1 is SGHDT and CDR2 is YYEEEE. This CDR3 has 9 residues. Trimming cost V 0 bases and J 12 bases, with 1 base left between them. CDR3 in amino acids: CASSLGQHF. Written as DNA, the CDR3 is TGTGCCAGCAGCTTGGGCCAGCATTTT.

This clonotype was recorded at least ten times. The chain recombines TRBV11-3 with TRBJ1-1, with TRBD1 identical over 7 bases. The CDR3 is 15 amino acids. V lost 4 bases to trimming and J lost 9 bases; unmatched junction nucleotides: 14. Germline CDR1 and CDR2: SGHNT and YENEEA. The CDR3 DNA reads TGTGCCAGCAGCTCCCTCGGGACAGCAGCTCAAAAAGCTTTCTTT. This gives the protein CASSSLGTAAQKAFF.

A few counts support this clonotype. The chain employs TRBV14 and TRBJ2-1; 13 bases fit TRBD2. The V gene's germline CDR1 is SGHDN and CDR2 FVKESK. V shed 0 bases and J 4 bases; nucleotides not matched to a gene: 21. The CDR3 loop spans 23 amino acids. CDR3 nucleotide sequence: TGTGCCAGCAGCCAAGATATAGTAGTTGGAATCCGGACTAGCGGGGGTAATTACAATGAGCAGTTCTTC. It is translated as CASSQDIVVGIRTSGGNYNEQFF. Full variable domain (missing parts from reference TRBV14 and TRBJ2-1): EAGVTQFPSHSVIEKGQTVTLRCDPISGHDNLYWYRRVMGKEIKFLLHFVKESKQDESGMPNNRFLAERTGGTYSTLKVQPAELEDSGVYFCASSQDIVVGIRTSGGNYNEQFFGPGTRLTVL.

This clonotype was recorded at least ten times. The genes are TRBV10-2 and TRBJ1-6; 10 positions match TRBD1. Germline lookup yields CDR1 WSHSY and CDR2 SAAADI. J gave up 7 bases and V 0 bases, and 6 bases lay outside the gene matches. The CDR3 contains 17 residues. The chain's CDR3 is CASSESRTGGSNSPLHF. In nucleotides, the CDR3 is TGCGCCAGCAGTGAGTCAAGGACAGGGGGGAGCAATTCACCCCTCCACTTT.

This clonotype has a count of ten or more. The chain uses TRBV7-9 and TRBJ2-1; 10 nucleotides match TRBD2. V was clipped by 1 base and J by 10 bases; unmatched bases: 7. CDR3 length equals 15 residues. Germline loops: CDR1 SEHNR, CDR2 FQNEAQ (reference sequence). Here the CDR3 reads CASSLVSSGSGEQFF. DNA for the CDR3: TGTGCCAGCAGCTTAGTGTCTAGCGGGAGTGGGGAGCAGTTCTTC.

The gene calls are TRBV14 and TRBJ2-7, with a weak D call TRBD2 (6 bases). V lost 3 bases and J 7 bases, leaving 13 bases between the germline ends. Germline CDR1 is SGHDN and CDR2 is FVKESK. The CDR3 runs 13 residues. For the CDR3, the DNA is TGTGCCAGCAGCCAGCAAAGGGCGGGAGAGCAGTACTTC. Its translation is CASSQQRAGEQYF.

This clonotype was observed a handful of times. The CDR3, as DNA: TGTGCCAGCAGCGCTAGGGGACAGGTTAGCACAGATACGCAGTATTTT. It specifies CASSARGQVSTDTQYF. The V and J genes are TRBV2 and TRBJ2-3; 8 bases align to TRBD1. Trimming at V came to 6 bases and at J to 0 bases, leaving 8 bases not matched to a gene. This CDR3 contains 16 residues. The germline gives CDR1 SNHLY, CDR2 FYNNEI.